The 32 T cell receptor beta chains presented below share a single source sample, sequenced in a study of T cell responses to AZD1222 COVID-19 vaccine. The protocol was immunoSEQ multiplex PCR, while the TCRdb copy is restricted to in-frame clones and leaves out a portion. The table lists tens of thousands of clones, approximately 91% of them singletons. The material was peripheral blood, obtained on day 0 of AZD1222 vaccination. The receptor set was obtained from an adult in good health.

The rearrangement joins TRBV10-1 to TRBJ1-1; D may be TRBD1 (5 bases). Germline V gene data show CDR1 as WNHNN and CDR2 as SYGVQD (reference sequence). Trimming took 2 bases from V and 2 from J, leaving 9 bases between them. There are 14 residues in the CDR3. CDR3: CASSEEGYNTEAFF. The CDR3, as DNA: TGCGCCAGCAGTGAGGAGGGGTATAACACTGAAGCTTTCTTT.

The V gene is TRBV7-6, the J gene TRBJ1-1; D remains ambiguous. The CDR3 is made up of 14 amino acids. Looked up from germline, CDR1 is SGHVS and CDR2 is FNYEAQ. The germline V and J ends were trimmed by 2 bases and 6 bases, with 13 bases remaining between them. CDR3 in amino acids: CASSLLGGIAEAFF. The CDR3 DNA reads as TGTGCCAGCAGCTTATTAGGAGGGATCGCTGAAGCTTTCTTT. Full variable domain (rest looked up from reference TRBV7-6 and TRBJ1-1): GAGVSQSPRYKVTKRGQDVALRCDPISGHVSLYWYRQALGQGPEFLTYFNYEAQQDKSGLPNDRFSAERPEGSISTLTIQRTEQRDSAMYRCASSLLGGIAEAFFGQGTRLTVV.

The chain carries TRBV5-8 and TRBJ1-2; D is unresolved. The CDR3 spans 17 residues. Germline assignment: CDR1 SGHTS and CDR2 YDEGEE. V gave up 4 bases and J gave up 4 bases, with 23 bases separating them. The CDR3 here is CASSKWAAGKRGYGYTF. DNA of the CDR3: TGTGCCAGCAGCAAGTGGGCTGCCGGAAAGCGCGGCTATGGCTACACCTTC. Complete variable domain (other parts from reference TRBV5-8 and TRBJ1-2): EAGVTQSPTHLIKTRGQQATLRCSPISGHTSVYWYQQALGLGLQFLLWYDEGEERNRGNFPPRFSGRQFPNYSSELNVNALELEDSALYLCASSKWAAGKRGYGYTFGSGTRLTVV.

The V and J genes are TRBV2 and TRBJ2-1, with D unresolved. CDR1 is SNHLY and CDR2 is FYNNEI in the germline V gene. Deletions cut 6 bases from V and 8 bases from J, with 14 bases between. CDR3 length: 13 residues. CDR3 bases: TGTGCCAGCAGCCGGTCCCTTGGCGATGAGCAGTTCTTC. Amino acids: CASSRSLGDEQFF.

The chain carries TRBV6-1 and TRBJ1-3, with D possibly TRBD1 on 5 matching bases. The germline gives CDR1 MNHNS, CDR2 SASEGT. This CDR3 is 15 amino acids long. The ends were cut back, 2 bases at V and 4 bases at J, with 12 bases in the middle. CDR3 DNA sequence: TGTGCCAGCAGTGAACAGCCAGGGTTCGGAAACACCATATATTTT. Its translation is CASSEQPGFGNTIYF.

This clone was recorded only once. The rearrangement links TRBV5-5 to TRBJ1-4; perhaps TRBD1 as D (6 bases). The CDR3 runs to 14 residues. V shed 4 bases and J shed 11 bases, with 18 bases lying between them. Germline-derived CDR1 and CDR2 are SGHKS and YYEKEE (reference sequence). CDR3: CASSLTGFREKLFF. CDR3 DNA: TGTGCCAGCAGCCTCACAGGGTTTCGGGAGAAACTGTTTTTT.

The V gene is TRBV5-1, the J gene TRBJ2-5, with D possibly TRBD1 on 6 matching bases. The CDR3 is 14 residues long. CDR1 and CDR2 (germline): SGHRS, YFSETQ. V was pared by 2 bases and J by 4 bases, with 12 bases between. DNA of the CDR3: TGCGCCAGCAGCTTCCGGGACATTGGAGAGACCCAGTACTTC. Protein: CASSFRDIGETQYF.

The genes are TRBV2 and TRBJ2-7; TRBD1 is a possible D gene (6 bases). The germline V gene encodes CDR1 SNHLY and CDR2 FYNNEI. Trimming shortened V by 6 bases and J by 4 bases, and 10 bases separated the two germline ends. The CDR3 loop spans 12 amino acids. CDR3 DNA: TGTGCCAGCAGGACAGGAAAGTACGAGCAGTACTTC. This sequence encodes CASRTGKYEQYF.

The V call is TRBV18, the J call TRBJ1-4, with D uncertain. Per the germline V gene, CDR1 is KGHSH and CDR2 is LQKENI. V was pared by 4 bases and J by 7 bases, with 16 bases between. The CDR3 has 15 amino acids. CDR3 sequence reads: CASSLSILWGEKLFF. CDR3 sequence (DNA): TGTGCCAGCTCACTCTCGATCCTCTGGGGTGAAAAACTGTTTTTT.

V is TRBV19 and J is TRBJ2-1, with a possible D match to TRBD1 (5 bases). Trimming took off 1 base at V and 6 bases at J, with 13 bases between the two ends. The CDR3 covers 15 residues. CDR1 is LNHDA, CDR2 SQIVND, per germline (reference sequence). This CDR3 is CASSIVSQGVNEQFF. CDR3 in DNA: TGTGCCAGTAGTATAGTATCCCAGGGCGTCAATGAGCAGTTCTTC.

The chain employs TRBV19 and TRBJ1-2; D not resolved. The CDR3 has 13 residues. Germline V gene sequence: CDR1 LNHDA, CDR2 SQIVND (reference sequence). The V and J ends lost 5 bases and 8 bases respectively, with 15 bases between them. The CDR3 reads CASSPGRTGGYTF. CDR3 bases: TGTGCCAGTAGTCCCGGAAGGACGGGCGGCTACACCTTC.

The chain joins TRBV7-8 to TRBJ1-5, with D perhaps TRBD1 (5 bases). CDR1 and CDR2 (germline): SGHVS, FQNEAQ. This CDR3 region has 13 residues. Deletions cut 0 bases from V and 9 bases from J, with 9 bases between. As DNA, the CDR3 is TGTGCCAGCAGCTTAGCCAGGGATGCGCCCCAGCATTTT. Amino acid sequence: CASSLARDAPQHF.

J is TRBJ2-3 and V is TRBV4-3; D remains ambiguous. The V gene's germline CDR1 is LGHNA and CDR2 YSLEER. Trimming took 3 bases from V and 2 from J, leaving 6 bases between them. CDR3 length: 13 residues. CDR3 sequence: CASSHPNTDTQYF. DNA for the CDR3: TGCGCCAGCAGCCACCCGAACACAGATACGCAGTATTTT.

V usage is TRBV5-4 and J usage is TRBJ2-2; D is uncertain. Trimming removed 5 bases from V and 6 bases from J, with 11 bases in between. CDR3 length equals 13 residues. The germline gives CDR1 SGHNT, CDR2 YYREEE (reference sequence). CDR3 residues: CASRNASPGELFF. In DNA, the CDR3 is TGTGCCAGCAGGAACGCGTCGCCCGGGGAGCTGTTTTTT.

This chain's CDR3 is CASKIQDRGLYEQYF. The DNA for the CDR3 is TGTGCCAGCAAGATCCAGGACAGGGGGCTATACGAGCAGTACTTC. This rearrangement joins TRBV6-5 to TRBJ2-7; 11 bases fit TRBD1. The CDR3 runs 15 residues. Germline loops: CDR1 MNHEY, CDR2 SVGAGI. V trimming: 7 bases; J trimming: 4 bases; junction bases outside the gene matches: 9.

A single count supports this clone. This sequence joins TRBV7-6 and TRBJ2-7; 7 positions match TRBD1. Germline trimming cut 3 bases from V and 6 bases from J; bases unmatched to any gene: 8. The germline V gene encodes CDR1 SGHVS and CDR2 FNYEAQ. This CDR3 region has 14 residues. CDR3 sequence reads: CASSFGTGVTEQYF. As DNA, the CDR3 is TGTGCCAGCAGCTTTGGAACAGGGGTTACCGAGCAGTACTTC.

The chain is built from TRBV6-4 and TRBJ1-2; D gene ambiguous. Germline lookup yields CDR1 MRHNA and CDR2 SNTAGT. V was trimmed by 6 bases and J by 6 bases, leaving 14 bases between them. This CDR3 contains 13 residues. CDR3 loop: CASRASGVDGYTF. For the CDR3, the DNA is TGTGCCAGCAGAGCCTCAGGTGTGGATGGCTACACCTTC.

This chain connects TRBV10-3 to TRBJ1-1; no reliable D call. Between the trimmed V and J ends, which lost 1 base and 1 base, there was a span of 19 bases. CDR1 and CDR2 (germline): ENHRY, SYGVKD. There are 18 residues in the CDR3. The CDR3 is CAISEFGFGLLQNTEAFF. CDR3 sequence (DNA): TGTGCCATCAGTGAGTTCGGCTTCGGTTTGTTACAGAACACTGAAGCTTTCTTT.

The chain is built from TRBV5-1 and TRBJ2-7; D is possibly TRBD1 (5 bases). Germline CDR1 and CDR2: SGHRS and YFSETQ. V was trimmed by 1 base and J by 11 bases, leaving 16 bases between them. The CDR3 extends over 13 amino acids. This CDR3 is CASSLFVQGLKYF. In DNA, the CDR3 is TGCGCCAGCAGCTTGTTTGTCCAGGGCTTGAAGTACTTC.

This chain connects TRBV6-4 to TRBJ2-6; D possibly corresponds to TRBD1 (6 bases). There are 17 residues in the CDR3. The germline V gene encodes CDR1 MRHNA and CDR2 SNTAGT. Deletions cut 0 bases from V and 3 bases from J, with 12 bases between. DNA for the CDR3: TGTGCCAGCAGTGACTCGGCAGGGGAAGATGGGGCCAACGTCCTGACTTTC. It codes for CASSDSAGEDGANVLTF.

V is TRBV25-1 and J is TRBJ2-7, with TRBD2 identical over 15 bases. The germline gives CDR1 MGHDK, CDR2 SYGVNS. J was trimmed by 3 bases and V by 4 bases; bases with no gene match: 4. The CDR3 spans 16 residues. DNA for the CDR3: TGTGCCAGCAGTGCAACGGGACTAGCGGGAGGCTACGAGCAGTACTTC. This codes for CASSATGLAGGYEQYF.

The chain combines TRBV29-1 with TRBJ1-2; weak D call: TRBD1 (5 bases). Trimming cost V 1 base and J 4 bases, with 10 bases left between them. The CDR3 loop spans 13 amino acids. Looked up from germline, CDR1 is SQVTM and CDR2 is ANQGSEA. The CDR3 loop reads CSVEGGKGYGYTF. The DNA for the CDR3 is TGCAGCGTTGAAGGGGGCAAAGGCTATGGCTACACCTTC.

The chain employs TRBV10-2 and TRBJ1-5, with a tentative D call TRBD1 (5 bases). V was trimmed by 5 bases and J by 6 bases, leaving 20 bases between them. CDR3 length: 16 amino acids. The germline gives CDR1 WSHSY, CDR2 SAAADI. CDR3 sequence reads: CASSTQGATAGQPQHF. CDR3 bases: TGCGCCAGCAGTACGCAGGGAGCGACAGCGGGTCAGCCCCAGCATTTT.

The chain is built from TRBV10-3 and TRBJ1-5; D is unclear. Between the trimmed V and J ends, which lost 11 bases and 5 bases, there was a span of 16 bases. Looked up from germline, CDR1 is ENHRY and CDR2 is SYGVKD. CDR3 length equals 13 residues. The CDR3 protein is CAATYGQDQPQHF. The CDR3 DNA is TGTGCCGCCACCTACGGGCAGGATCAGCCCCAGCATTTT.

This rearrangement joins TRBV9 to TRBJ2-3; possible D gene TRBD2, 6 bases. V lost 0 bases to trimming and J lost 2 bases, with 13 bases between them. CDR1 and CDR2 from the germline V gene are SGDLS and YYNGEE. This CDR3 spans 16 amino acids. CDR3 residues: CASSVEGTLNTDTQYF. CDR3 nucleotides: TGTGCCAGCAGCGTAGAAGGGACTCTCAACACAGATACGCAGTATTTT.

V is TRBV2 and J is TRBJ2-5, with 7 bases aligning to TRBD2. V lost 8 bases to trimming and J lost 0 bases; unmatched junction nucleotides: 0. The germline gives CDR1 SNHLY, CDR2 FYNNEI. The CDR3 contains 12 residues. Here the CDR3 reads CASGRDQETQYF. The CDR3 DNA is TGTGCCAGCGGGAGGGACCAAGAGACCCAGTACTTC. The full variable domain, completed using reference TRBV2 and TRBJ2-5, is EPEVTQTPSHQVTQMGQEVILRCVPISNHLYFYWYRQILGQKVEFLVSFYNNEISEKSEIFDDQFSVERPDGSNFTLKIRSTKLEDSAMYFCASGRDQETQYFGPGTRLLVL.

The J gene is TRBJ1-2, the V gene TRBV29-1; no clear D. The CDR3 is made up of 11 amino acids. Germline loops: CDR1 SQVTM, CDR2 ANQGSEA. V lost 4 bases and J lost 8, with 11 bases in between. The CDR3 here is CSVVRRGGYTF. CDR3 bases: TGCAGCGTTGTTAGACGCGGGGGCTACACCTTC.

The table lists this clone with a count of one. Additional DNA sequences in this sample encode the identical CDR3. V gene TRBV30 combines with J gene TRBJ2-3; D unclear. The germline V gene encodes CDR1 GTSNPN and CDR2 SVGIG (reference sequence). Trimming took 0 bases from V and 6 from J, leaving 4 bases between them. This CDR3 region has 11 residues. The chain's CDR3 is CAWSVGDTQYF. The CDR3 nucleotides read TGTGCCTGGAGTGTGGGGGATACGCAGTATTTT.

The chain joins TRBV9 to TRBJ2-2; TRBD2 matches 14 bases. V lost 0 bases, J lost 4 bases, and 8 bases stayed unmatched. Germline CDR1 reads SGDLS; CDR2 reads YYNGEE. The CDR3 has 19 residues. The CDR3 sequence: CASSVGGLAGGTLTGELFF. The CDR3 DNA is TGTGCCAGCAGCGTAGGTGGACTAGCGGGAGGCACCCTCACCGGGGAGCTGTTTTTT.

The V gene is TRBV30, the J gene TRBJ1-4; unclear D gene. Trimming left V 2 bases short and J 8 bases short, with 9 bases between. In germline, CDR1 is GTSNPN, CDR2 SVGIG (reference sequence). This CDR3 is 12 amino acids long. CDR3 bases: TGTGCCTGGAGTCCTACCGGGGAAAAACTGTTTTTT. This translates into CAWSPTGEKLFF.

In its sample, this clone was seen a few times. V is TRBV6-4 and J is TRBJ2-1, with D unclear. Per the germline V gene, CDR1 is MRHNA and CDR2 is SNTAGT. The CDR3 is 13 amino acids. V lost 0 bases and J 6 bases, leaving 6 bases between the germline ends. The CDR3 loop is CASSDSASNEQFF. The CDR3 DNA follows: TGTGCCAGCAGTGACTCGGCTAGCAATGAGCAGTTCTTC.

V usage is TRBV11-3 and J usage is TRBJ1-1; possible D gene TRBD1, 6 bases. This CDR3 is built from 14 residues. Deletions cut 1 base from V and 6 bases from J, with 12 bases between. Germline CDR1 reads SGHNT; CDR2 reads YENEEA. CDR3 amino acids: CASSLAGEVSEAFF. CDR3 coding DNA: TGTGCCAGCAGCTTAGCAGGGGAAGTGTCTGAAGCTTTCTTT.